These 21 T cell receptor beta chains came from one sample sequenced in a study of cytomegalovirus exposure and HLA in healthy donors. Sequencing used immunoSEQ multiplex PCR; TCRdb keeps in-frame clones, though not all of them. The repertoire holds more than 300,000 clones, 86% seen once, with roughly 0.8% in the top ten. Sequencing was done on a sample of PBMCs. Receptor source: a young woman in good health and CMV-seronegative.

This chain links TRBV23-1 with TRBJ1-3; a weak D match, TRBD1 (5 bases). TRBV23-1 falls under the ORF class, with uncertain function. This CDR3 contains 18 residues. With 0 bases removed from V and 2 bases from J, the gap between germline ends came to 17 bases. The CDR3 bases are TGCGCCAGCAGTCAATCGTTAAGGGCGACAGTTCCTGGAAACACCATATATTTT. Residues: CASSQSLRATVPGNTIYF.

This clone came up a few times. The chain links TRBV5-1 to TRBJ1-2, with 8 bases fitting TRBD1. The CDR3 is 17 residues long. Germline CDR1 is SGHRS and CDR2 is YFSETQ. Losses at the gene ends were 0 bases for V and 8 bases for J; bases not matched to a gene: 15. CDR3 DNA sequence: TGCGCCAGCAGCTTGGCCGTCTGGACTAGGGACAGGCACGGCTACACCTTC. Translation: CASSLAVWTRDRHGYTF.

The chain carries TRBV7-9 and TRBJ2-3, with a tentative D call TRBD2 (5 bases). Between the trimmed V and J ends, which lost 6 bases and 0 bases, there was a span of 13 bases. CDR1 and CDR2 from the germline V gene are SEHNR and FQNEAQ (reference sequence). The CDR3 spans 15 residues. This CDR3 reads CASSSPGTSTDTQYF. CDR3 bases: TGTGCCAGCAGTTCTCCGGGAACTAGCACAGATACGCAGTATTTT.

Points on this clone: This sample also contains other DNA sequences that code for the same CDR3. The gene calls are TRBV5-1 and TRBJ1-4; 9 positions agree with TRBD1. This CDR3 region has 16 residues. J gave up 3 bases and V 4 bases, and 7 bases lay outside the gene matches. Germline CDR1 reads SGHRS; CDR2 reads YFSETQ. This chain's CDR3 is CASSRTGEGANEKLFF. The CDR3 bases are TGCGCCAGCAGCAGGACAGGGGAAGGGGCTAATGAAAAACTGTTTTTT.

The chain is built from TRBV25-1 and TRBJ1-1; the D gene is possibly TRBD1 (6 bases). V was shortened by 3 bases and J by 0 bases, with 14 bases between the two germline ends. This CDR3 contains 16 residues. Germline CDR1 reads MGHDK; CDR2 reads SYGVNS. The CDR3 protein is CASSDYSGTMNTEAFF. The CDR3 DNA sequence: TGTGCCAGCAGTGATTACTCCGGGACAATGAACACTGAAGCTTTCTTT.

The CDR3 reads CASSKTAGTGGYNEQFF. The CDR3 DNA sequence: TGTGCCAGCAGCAAAACCGCCGGGACAGGGGGCTACAATGAGCAGTTCTTC. The chain links TRBV11-2 to TRBJ2-1; TRBD1 matches 11 bases. V dropped 5 bases and J dropped 3; count of bases not matched to a gene: 9. This CDR3 spans 17 amino acids. Germline values: CDR1 SGHAT, CDR2 FQNNGV. Together with reference TRBV11-2 and TRBJ2-1, the CDR3 gives the full variable domain: EAGVAQSPRYKIIEKRQSVAFWCNPISGHATLYWYQQILGQGPKLLIQFQNNGVVDDSQLPKDRFSAERLKGVDSTLKIQPAKLEDSAVYLCASSKTAGTGGYNEQFFGPGTRLTVL.

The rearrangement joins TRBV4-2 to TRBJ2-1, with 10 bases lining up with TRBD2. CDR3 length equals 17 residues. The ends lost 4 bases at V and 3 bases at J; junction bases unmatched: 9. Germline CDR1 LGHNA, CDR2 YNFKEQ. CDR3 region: CASSPGAPSGGYNEQFF. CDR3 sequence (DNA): TGTGCCAGCAGCCCCGGAGCCCCTAGCGGGGGCTACAATGAGCAGTTCTTC.

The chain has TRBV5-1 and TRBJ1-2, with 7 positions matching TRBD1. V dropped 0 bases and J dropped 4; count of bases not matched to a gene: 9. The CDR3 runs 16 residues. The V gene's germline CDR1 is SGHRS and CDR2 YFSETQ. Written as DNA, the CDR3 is TGCGCCAGCAGCTTGGGCACAGGGGCCCTCCTCTATGGCTACACCTTC. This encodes CASSLGTGALLYGYTF.

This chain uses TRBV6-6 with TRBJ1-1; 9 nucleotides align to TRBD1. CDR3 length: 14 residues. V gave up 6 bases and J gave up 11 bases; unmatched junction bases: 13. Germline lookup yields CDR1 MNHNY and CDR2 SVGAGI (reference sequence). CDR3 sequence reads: CASSRTTGGGEAFF. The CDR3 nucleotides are TGTGCCAGCAGCCGGACGACAGGGGGAGGAGAGGCTTTCTTT.

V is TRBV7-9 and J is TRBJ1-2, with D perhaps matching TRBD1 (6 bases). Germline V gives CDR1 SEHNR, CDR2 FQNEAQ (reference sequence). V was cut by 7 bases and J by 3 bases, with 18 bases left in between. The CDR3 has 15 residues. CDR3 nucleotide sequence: TGTGCCAGCAACCATGCCGGGGCAGGGGACTATGGCTACACCTTC. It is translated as CASNHAGAGDYGYTF.

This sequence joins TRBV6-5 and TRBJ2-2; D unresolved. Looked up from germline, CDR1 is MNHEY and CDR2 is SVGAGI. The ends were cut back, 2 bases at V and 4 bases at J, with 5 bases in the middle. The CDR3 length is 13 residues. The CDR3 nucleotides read TGTGCCAGCAGTTACATGGCCACCGGGGAGCTGTTTTTT. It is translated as CASSYMATGELFF.

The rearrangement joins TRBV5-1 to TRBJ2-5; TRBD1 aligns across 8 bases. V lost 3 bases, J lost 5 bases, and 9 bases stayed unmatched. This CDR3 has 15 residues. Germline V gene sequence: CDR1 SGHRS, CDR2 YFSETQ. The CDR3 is CASSSYGQGRETQYF. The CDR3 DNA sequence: TGCGCCAGCAGCTCCTACGGACAGGGCCGGGAGACCCAGTACTTC.

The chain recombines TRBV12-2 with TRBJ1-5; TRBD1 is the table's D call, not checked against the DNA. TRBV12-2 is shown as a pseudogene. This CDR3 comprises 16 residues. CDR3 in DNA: TGTGCAAGTCGCTCAAGACAGGGCGGTAGCAATCAGCCCCAGCATTTT. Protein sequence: CASRSRQGGSNQPQHF.

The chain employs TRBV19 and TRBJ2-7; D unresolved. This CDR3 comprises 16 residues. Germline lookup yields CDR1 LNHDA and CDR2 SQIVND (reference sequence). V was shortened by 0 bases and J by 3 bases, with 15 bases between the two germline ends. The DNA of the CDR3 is TGTGCCAGTAGTATAGAGGCGGATCCTACCGGCTACGAGCAGTACTTC. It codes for CASSIEADPTGYEQYF.

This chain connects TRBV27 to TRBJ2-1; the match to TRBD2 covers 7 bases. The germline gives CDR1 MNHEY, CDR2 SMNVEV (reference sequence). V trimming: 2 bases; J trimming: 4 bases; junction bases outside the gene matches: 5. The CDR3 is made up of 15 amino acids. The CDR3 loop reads CASSLVLARYNEQFF. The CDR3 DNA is TGTGCCAGCAGTTTAGTACTAGCGCGATACAATGAGCAGTTCTTC.

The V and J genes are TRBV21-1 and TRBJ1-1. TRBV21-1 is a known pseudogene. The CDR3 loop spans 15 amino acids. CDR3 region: CASSAGLGKDTEAFF. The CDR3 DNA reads TGTGCCAGCAGCGCGGGACTCGGGAAAGACACTGAAGCTTTCTTT.

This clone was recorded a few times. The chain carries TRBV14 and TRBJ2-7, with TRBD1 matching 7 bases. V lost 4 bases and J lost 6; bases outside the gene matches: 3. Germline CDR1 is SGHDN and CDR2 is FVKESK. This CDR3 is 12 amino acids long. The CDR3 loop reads CASSLWDSEQYF. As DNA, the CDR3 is TGTGCCAGCAGCCTTTGGGACAGCGAGCAGTACTTC.

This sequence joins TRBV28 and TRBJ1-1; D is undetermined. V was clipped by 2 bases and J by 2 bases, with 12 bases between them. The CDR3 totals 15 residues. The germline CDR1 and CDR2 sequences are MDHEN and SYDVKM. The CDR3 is CASSLDAEINTEAFF. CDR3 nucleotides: TGTGCCAGCAGTTTAGATGCAGAAATTAACACTGAAGCTTTCTTT.

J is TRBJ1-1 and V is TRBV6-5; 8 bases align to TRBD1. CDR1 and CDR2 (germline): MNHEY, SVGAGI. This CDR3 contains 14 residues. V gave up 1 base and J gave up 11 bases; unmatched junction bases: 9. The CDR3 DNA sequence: TGTGCCAGCAGTTACTTGCAGGGGGCGCCGAATGCTTTCTTT. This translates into CASSYLQGAPNAFF.

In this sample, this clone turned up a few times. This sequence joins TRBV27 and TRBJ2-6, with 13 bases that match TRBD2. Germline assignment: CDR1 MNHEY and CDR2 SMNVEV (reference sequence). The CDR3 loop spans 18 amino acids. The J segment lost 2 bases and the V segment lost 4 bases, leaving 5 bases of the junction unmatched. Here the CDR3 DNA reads TGTGCCAGCAGTTCGCTGACTAGCGGGAGGCCTGGGGCCAACGTCCTGACTTTC. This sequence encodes CASSSLTSGRPGANVLTF.

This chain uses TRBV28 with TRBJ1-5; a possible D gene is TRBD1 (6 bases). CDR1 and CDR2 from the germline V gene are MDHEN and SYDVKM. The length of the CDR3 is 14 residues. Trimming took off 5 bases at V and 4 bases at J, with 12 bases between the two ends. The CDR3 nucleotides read TGTGCCAGCAGTGAAGGACAGTGGAATCAGCCCCAGCATTTT. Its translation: CASSEGQWNQPQHF. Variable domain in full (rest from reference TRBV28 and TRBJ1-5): DVKVTQSSRYLVKRTGEKVFLECVQDMDHENMFWYRQDPGLGLRLIYFSYDVKMKEKGDIPEGYSVSREKKERFSLILESASTNQTSMYLCASSEGQWNQPQHFGDGTRLSIL.